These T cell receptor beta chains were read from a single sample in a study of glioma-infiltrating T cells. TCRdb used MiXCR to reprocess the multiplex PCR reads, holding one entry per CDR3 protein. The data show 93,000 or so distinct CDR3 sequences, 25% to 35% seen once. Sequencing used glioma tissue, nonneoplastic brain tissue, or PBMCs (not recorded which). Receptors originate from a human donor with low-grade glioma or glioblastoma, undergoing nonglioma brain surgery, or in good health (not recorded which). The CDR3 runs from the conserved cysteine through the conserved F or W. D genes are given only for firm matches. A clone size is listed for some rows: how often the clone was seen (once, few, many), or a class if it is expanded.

cdr3_nt: TGTGCCATCGGGGACCGAGATCAGCCCCAGCATTTT
cdr3_aa: CAIGDRDQPQHF
v_call: TRBV10-3
d_call: NA
clone_size: NA
j_call: TRBJ1-5

cdr3_nt: TGCAGCGCTACAAGACGGGACAGGGGGGACTATGGCTACACCTTC
cdr3_aa: CSATRRDRGDYGYTF
v_call: TRBV29-1
d_call: TRBD1
clone_size: few
j_call: TRBJ1-2

cdr3_nt: TGCAGTGCCCGCGCCCTTATCCGGGACGCTTATTCACCCCTCCACTTT
cdr3_aa: CSARALIRDAYSPLHF
v_call: TRBV20-1
d_call: NA
clone_size: many
j_call: TRBJ1-6

cdr3_nt: TGTGCCAGTCACCAGGTCTCAGGCTATCAGCCCCAGCATTTT
cdr3_aa: CASHQVSGYQPQHF
v_call: TRBV6-1
d_call: NA
clone_size: many
j_call: TRBJ1-5

cdr3_nt: TGTGCCAGCAGTTTAAATGGAGGGTACACTGAAGCTTTCTTT
cdr3_aa: CASSLNGGYTEAFF
v_call: TRBV28
d_call: NA
clone_size: few
j_call: TRBJ1-1

cdr3_nt: TGTGCCACCAGTGATTTCTCGACAACCTATGGCTACACCTTC
cdr3_aa: CATSDFSTTYGYTF
v_call: TRBV24-1
d_call: NA
clone_size: NA
j_call: TRBJ1-2

cdr3_nt: TGCAGCGTCGATCCCTGGCGGGGGGCCCTCTACAATGAGCAGTTCTTC
cdr3_aa: CSVDPWRGALYNEQFF
v_call: TRBV29-1
d_call: TRBD2
clone_size: NA
j_call: TRBJ2-1

cdr3_nt: TGTGCCAGCAGCCGGGGACAGGGCGGTCCCAATGAGCAGTTCTTC
cdr3_aa: CASSRGQGGPNEQFF
v_call: TRBV7-9
d_call: TRBD1
clone_size: many
j_call: TRBJ2-1

cdr3_nt: TGTGCCAGCAGTCTCACTCCTATAGGTGCGGCTTTCTTT
cdr3_aa: CASSLTPIGAAFF
v_call: TRBV27
d_call: NA
clone_size: many
j_call: TRBJ1-1

cdr3_nt: TGCAGCGTTAATCGACAGGGGCTTGAGCAGTTCTTC
cdr3_aa: CSVNRQGLEQFF
v_call: TRBV29-1
d_call: TRBD1
clone_size: many
j_call: TRBJ2-1

cdr3_nt: TGTGCCAGTAGTATAAGGGGGAGCTACAATGAGCAGTTCTTC
cdr3_aa: CASSIRGSYNEQFF
v_call: TRBV19
d_call: NA
clone_size: few
j_call: TRBJ2-1

cdr3_nt: TGCGCCAGCAGCCAAGATTTGAACACTGAAGCTTTCTTT
cdr3_aa: CASSQDLNTEAFF
v_call: TRBV3-1
d_call: NA
clone_size: many
j_call: TRBJ1-1

cdr3_nt: TGTGCCAGCAGTCGACGCGTGGGGGCCACAGATACGCAGTATTTT
cdr3_aa: CASSRRVGATDTQYF
v_call: TRBV6-2/TRBV6-3
d_call: NA
clone_size: once
j_call: TRBJ2-3

cdr3_nt: TGTGCCAGCAGCCTAGACAGAAACAATGAGCAGTTCTTC
cdr3_aa: CASSLDRNNEQFF
v_call: TRBV3-1
d_call: NA
clone_size: many
j_call: TRBJ2-1

cdr3_nt: TGTGCCAGCAGGGGAAGCGTTAACACCGGGGAGCTGTTTTTT
cdr3_aa: CASRGSVNTGELFF
v_call: TRBV2
d_call: NA
clone_size: few
j_call: TRBJ2-2

cdr3_nt: TGTGCCAGCAGCCCTACTCCCGGGACAGGAGGGCCTGGAAACACCATATATTTT
cdr3_aa: CASSPTPGTGGPGNTIYF
v_call: TRBV2
d_call: TRBD1
clone_size: few
j_call: TRBJ1-3

cdr3_nt: TGTGCCAGCAGCCATCCCTCCTACAATGAGAAGTTCTTC
cdr3_aa: CASSHPSYNEKFF
v_call: TRBV6-5
d_call: NA
clone_size: few
j_call: TRBJ2-1

cdr3_nt: TGTGCGCTACCGGGCCCACCGGATGAGAAGTACTTC
cdr3_aa: CALPGPPDEKYF
v_call: TRBV24-1
d_call: NA
clone_size: NA
j_call: TRBJ2-7

cdr3_nt: TGTGCCAGCAGTTACTTTCGCGGGAGCACAGATACGCAGTATTTT
cdr3_aa: CASSYFRGSTDTQYF
v_call: TRBV6-2/TRBV6-3
d_call: NA
clone_size: many
j_call: TRBJ2-3

cdr3_nt: TGTGCCAGCAGTTTGGTTGGTTCACCCCTCCACTTT
cdr3_aa: CASSLVGSPLHF
v_call: TRBV27
d_call: NA
clone_size: NA
j_call: TRBJ1-6

cdr3_nt: TGCGCCAGCAGCCAAGACAGGGGGCGAGGCTACACCTTC
cdr3_aa: CASSQDRGRGYTF
v_call: TRBV4-3
d_call: TRBD1
clone_size: many
j_call: TRBJ1-2

cdr3_nt: TGTGCCAGCAGCTTAAAGGCAGGGCCCTTCTATGGCTACACCTTC
cdr3_aa: CASSLKAGPFYGYTF
v_call: TRBV7-6
d_call: NA
clone_size: NA
j_call: TRBJ1-2

cdr3_nt: TGTGCCAGTAGTATAGGTGGACGAGTAGGATCTAACTATAATTCACCCCTCCACTTT
cdr3_aa: CASSIGGRVGSNYNSPLHF
v_call: TRBV19
d_call: NA
clone_size: NA
j_call: TRBJ1-6

cdr3_nt: TGTGCCGGCACCTTTATGACCCTGGAAGAAAAACTGTTTTTT
cdr3_aa: CAGTFMTLEEKLFF
v_call: TRBV7-2
d_call: NA
clone_size: NA
j_call: TRBJ1-4

cdr3_nt: TGTGCCACCAGTGATCGGACAGGTTGGGGAGATACGCAGTATTTT
cdr3_aa: CATSDRTGWGDTQYF
v_call: TRBV24-1
d_call: TRBD1
clone_size: many
j_call: TRBJ2-3

cdr3_nt: TGTGCCAGCAGGCCCCAACCCACAGATACGCAGTATTTT
cdr3_aa: CASRPQPTDTQYF
v_call: TRBV7-2
d_call: NA
clone_size: many
j_call: TRBJ2-3

cdr3_nt: TGTGCCAGTAGTATTTTCGCGGTTCGGGAAATCGGCACAGATACGCAGTATTTT
cdr3_aa: CASSIFAVREIGTDTQYF
v_call: TRBV19
d_call: NA
clone_size: few
j_call: TRBJ2-3

cdr3_nt: TGCAGTGCTAGAGAGGGACCTAATGAAAAACTGTTTTTT
cdr3_aa: CSAREGPNEKLFF
v_call: TRBV20-1
d_call: NA
clone_size: many
j_call: TRBJ1-4

cdr3_nt: TGTGCCAGCAGCTTGCTAGCGGGAGTATTGACAGATACGCAGTATTTT
cdr3_aa: CASSLLAGVLTDTQYF
v_call: TRBV5-4
d_call: TRBD2
clone_size: NA
j_call: TRBJ2-3

cdr3_nt: TGTGCCAGCAGCTTAGGTCCAGCGGGGGCCTCTGGGGCCAACGTCCTGACTTTC
cdr3_aa: CASSLGPAGASGANVLTF
v_call: TRBV7-2
d_call: TRBD2
clone_size: many
j_call: TRBJ2-6

cdr3_nt: TGTGCCAGTAGTTCAGGGATGGACAATTCACCCCTCCACTTT
cdr3_aa: CASSSGMDNSPLHF
v_call: TRBV19
d_call: NA
clone_size: few
j_call: TRBJ1-6

cdr3_nt: TGCGCCAGCAGCCGAGACTGGCGAGATTACAATGAGCAGTACTTC
cdr3_aa: CASSRDWRDYNEQYF
v_call: TRBV7-9
d_call: NA
clone_size: once
j_call: TRBJ2-5

cdr3_nt: TGCGCCAGCAGCCCAACAGGGGCCTATGGCTACACCTTC
cdr3_aa: CASSPTGAYGYTF
v_call: TRBV5-1
d_call: TRBD1
clone_size: NA
j_call: TRBJ1-2

cdr3_nt: TGTGCCAGCAGTCCCGGATTACGGGGGGCCTACAATGAGCAGTTCTTC
cdr3_aa: CASSPGLRGAYNEQFF
v_call: TRBV6-1
d_call: TRBD2
clone_size: many
j_call: TRBJ2-1

cdr3_nt: TGTGCCAGCAGTTCTGCTCAGGGTTACAATGAGCAGTTCTTC
cdr3_aa: CASSSAQGYNEQFF
v_call: TRBV27
d_call: NA
clone_size: many
j_call: TRBJ2-1

cdr3_nt: TGTGCCAGCAGCGTAGACCCGGAAATCACTGAAGCTTTCTTT
cdr3_aa: CASSVDPEITEAFF
v_call: TRBV9
d_call: NA
clone_size: NA
j_call: TRBJ1-1

cdr3_nt: TGCAGTGCTAGTCGAGTGTCGGGTAACACTGAAGCTTTCTTT
cdr3_aa: CSASRVSGNTEAFF
v_call: TRBV20-1
d_call: NA
clone_size: many
j_call: TRBJ1-1

cdr3_nt: TGTGCCAGCGGGAGTACAGCGGGGACTAGCACAGATACGCAGTATTTT
cdr3_aa: CASGSTAGTSTDTQYF
v_call: TRBV2
d_call: TRBD2
clone_size: many
j_call: TRBJ2-3

cdr3_nt: TGTGCCAGCAGTCCCCGGGACACGGGCTGGGGGCAGTACTTC
cdr3_aa: CASSPRDTGWGQYF
v_call: TRBV6-2/TRBV6-3
d_call: NA
clone_size: many
j_call: TRBJ2-7

cdr3_nt: TGTGCCAGCAGCTTAGCCCCACCGAGACAGATTAGCAATCAGCCCCAGCATTTT
cdr3_aa: CASSLAPPRQISNQPQHF
v_call: TRBV7-6
d_call: NA
clone_size: few
j_call: TRBJ1-5

cdr3_nt: TGCAGTGCTAAAAACCGAGCGGGGGTCTACAATGAGCAGTTCTTC
cdr3_aa: CSAKNRAGVYNEQFF
v_call: TRBV20-1
d_call: TRBD2
clone_size: many
j_call: TRBJ2-1

cdr3_nt: TGTGCCAGCCGCCTGAAAGCGCACACTGAAGCTTTCTTT
cdr3_aa: CASRLKAHTEAFF
v_call: TRBV3-1
d_call: NA
clone_size: many
j_call: TRBJ1-1